This T cell receptor beta chain was identified in a study of cytomegalovirus exposure and HLA in healthy donors. This CDR3 comprises 12 residues. Trimming stripped 5 bases from V and 4 bases from J, with 6 bases between. Per the germline V gene, CDR1 is MDHEN and CDR2 is SYDVKM. The study, taken as a whole, reports: Follow-up analysis later connected one missense variant in DCLRE1C with trimming of TCR beta V- and J-genes. Later on, analysis showed that most CMV-associated TCR beta chains appeared to be HLA-restricted.

Primers: 60 Vbeta forward and 13 Jbeta reverse. In the study's own analysis: An analysis performed later counted 81 million or so unique TCR beta chains (around 10 million of them shared). Method: immunoSEQ multiplex PCR; TCRdb's copy keeps in-frame clones and lacks some. The V and J calls and clone size were taken over from that table, and D and trimming were inferred from the DNA. The repertoire consists of 150,000 to 200,000 clones, with around 87% occurring once and the leading ten covering 1.1%. Note on this clone: Antigen: not known.

Sequencing was done on a sample of PBMCs. The chain combines TRBV28 with TRBJ2-1; D is uncertain. This TCR was recovered from a boy aged 2-15 years in good health and CMV-seronegative. This CDR3 is CASSITYNEQFF. The CDR3 DNA sequence: TGTGCCAGCAGTATAACATACAATGAGCAGTTCTTC.